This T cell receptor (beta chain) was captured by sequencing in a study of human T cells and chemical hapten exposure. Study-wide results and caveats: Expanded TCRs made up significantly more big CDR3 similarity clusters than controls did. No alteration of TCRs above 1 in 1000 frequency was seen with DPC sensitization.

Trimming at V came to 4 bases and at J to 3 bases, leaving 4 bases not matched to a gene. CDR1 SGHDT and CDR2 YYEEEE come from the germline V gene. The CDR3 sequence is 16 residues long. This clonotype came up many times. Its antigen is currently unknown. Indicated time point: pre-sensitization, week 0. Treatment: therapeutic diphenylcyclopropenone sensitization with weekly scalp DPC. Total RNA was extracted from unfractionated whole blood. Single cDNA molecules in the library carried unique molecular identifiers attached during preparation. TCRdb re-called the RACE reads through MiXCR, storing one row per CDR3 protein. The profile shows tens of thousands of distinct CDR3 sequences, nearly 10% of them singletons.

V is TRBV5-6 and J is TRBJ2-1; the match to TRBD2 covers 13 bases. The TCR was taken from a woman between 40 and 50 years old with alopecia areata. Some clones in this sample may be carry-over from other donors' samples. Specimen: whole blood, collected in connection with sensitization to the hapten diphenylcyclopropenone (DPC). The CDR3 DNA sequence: TGTGCCAGCAGCCAAGGACTAGCGGGGGTCTACAATGAGCAGTTCTTC. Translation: CASSQGLAGVYNEQFF.